The source of this T cell receptor beta chain is a study of shared clonotypes between healthy human individuals. With 3 bases clipped from V and 6 bases from J, the junction kept 5 bases outside the gene matches. Germline CDR1 and CDR2: SGHTA and FQGNSA. CDR3 length: 15 residues. TCRdb's table, derived via immunoSEQ multiplex PCR, lists solely in-frame clones and lacks some. This sample has roughly 1,000,000 clones, with about 84% found just once. This TCR derives from a man aged 18-30 years in good health. Some clones in this sample may be carry-over from other donors' samples. Sequenced input: memory CD4+ T cells from PBMCs. Subset meaning: CD45RA-negative fraction. The V and J genes are TRBV7-2 and TRBJ2-4; 10 bases match TRBD1. CDR3 loop: CASSLRQGAINIQYF. For the CDR3, the DNA is TGTGCCAGCAGCTTGAGACAGGGGGCGATAAACATTCAGTACTTC.